This T cell receptor beta chain was sequenced in a study of cytomegalovirus exposure and HLA in healthy donors. Details on this clone: Its antigen is unknown.

General observations from the study: A prior analysis recorded that most TCR beta V segments were productive about 87% or about 30% of the time. In a later analysis, a genetic analysis reported fewer productive-TCR N-insertions in an Asian-associated ancestry cluster than the cohort average. The study flagged some 170 TCR beta chains as cytomegalovirus-associated.

In the PCR, 60 Vbeta and 13 Jbeta primers were used. Sequenced by immunoSEQ multiplex PCR; TCRdb stores in-frame clones only, minus some. The sample has 150,000 to 200,000 clones, roughly 78% seen once. Germline V gives CDR1 SNHLY, CDR2 FYNNEI. This CDR3 is built from 14 residues. Trimming removed 6 bases from V and 6 bases from J, with 15 bases in between. This chain joins TRBV2 and TRBJ1-5, with a weak D call TRBD1 (6 bases). The receptor was derived from a woman aged 40 to 50 in good health and CMV-seronegative. Material: PBMCs. The CDR3 nucleotides read TGTGCCAGCAGACCGGGGGGCGGGGGTCAGCCCCAGCATTTT. Translating gives CASRPGGGGQPQHF.